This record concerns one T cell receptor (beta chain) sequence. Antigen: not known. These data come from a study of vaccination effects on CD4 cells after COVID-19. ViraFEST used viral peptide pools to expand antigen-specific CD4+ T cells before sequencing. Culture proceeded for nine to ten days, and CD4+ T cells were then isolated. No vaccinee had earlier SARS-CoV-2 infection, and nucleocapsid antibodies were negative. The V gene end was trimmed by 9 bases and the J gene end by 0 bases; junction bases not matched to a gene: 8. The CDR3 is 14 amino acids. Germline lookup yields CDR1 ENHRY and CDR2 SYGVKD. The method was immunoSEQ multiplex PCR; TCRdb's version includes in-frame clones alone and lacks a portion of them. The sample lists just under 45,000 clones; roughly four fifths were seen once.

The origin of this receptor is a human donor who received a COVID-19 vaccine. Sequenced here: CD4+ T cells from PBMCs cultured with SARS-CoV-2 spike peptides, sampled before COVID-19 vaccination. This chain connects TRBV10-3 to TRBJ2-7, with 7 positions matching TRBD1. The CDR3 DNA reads TGTGCCATTGACAGGGTCGGAACCTCCTACGAGCAGTACGTC. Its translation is CAIDRVGTSYEQYV.